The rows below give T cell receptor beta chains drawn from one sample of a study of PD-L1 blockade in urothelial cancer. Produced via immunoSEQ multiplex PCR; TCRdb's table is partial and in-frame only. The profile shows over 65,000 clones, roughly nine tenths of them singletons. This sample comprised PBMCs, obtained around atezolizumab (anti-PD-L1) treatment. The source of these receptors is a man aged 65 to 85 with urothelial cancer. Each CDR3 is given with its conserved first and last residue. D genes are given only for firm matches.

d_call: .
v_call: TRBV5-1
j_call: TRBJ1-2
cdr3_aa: CASSPSAAEGYTF
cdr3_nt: TGCGCCAGCAGCCCCTCCGCAGCGGAGGGCTACACCTTC

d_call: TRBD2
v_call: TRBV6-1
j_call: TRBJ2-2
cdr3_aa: CASINLAGNTGELFF
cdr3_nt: TGTGCCAGCATTAATCTAGCGGGGAACACCGGGGAGCTGTTTTTT

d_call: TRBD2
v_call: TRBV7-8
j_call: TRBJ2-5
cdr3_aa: CASSLGPSGGQLTQYF
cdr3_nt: TGTGCCAGCAGCTTAGGTCCTAGCGGGGGCCAATTAACCCAGTACTTC

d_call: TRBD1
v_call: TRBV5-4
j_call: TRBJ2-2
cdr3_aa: CASSFGTGETGELFF
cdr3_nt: TGTGCCAGCAGCTTCGGGACAGGGGAAACCGGGGAGCTGTTTTTT

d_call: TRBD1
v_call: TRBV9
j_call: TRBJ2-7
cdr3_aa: CASSPADRYYEQYF
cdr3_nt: TGTGCCAGCAGCCCAGCGGACAGGTACTACGAGCAGTACTTC

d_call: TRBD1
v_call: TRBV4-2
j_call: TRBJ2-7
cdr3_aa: CASSQEGTGFSYEQYF
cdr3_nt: TGTGCCAGCAGCCAAGAGGGGACAGGGTTTTCGTACGAGCAGTACTTC

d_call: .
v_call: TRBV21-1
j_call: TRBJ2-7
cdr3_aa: CASSKLASYEQYF
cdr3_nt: TGTGCCAGCAGCAAGTTGGCCTCCTACGAGCAGTACTTC

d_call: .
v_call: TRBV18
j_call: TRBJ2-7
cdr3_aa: CASSPPRQVGRGALEQYF
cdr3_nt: TGTGCCAGCTCACCACCGCGACAGGTGGGCAGGGGGGCACTCGAGCAGTACTTC

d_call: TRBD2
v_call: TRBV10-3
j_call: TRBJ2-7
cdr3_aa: CAISEASGKTSYEQYF
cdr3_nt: TGTGCCATCAGTGAGGCCAGCGGGAAGACCTCCTACGAGCAGTACTTC

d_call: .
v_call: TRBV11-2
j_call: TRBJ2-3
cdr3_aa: CASSFRGGDSGRTDTQYF
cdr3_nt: TGTGCCAGCAGCTTCCGTGGAGGGGATTCTGGGCGCACAGATACGCAGTATTTT